These 20 T cell receptor beta chains were sequenced from one sample in a study of immune evolution from preneoplasia to lung adenocarcinoma. The assay was immunoSEQ multiplex PCR, and TCRdb's table has in-frame clones only and misses some. The sample consists of roughly 3,000 clones, about three quarters of them appearing once. Input material: FFPE adjacent normal lung tissue. These receptor sequences come from an older donor with lung adenocarcinoma.

This rearrangement joins TRBV27 to TRBJ2-1; maybe TRBD1 (6 bases). CDR1 is MNHEY and CDR2 is SMNVEV in the germline V gene (reference sequence). This CDR3 region has 16 residues. The V gene lost 5 bases and the J gene lost 4 bases, with 18 bases spanning the gap. DNA for the CDR3: TGTGCCAGCAGTCCACAAACAGGGTTCCGGTACAATGAGCAGTTCTTC. Translating it yields CASSPQTGFRYNEQFF.

The rearrangement joins TRBV30 to TRBJ1-3; 9 positions match TRBD1. This CDR3 spans 16 amino acids. Germline lookup yields CDR1 GTSNPN and CDR2 SVGIG (reference sequence). V was clipped by 0 bases and J by 0 bases; unmatched bases: 3. The CDR3 bases are TGTGCCTGGAGTGTAGGGACAGGGTACTCTGGAAACACCATATATTTT. The encoded protein is CAWSVGTGYSGNTIYF.

This chain joins TRBV9 and TRBJ2-3, with 7 positions matching TRBD2. The length of the CDR3 is 15 residues. Germline CDR1 and CDR2: SGDLS and YYNGEE. After removal of 8 bases from V and 0 bases from J, the junction contained 9 bases not matched to a gene. The CDR3 bases are TGTGCCAGTGCCCTGGGCGGGGGTAGCACAGATACGCAGTATTTT. It specifies CASALGGGSTDTQYF. Combining the CDR3 with reference TRBV9 and TRBJ2-3 gives the whole variable domain DSGVTQTPKHLITATGQRVTLRCSPRSGDLSVYWYQQSLDQGLQFLIQYYNGEERAKGNILERFSAQQFPDLHSELNLSSLELGDSALYFCASALGGGSTDTQYFGPGTRLTVL.

The chain uses TRBV29-1 and TRBJ2-7, with D possibly matching TRBD2 (5 bases). Germline lookup yields CDR1 SQVTM and CDR2 ANQGSEA. The V end was cut by 8 bases, the J end by 3 bases, with 8 bases between. This CDR3 has 10 amino acids. CDR3: CSTEVYEQYF. The CDR3 DNA is TGCAGCACGGAGGTCTACGAGCAGTACTTC.

The gene calls are TRBV5-4 and TRBJ2-7; the D gene is possibly TRBD2 (5 bases). Germline values: CDR1 SGHNT, CDR2 YYREEE (reference sequence). Trimming took 1 base from V and 1 from J, leaving 9 bases between them. This CDR3 is built from 14 residues. In nucleotides, the CDR3 is TGTGCCAGCAGCTTGCCGCCGGGATCCTACGAGCAGTACTTC. It is translated as CASSLPPGSYEQYF. Combining the CDR3 with reference TRBV5-4 and TRBJ2-7 gives the whole variable domain ETGVTQSPTHLIKTRGQQVTLRCSSQSGHNTVSWYQQALGQGPQFIFQYYREEENGRGNFPPRFSGLQFPNYSSELNVNALELDDSALYLCASSLPPGSYEQYFGPGTRLTVT.

The chain has TRBV11-1 and TRBJ2-5; the match to TRBD1 covers 8 bases. CDR3 length: 13 residues. Trimming removed 6 bases from V and 4 bases from J; junction bases left unmatched: 4. The germline gives CDR1 SGHAT, CDR2 FQDESV (reference sequence). The CDR3 loop reads CASRAGGRETQYF. CDR3 coding DNA: TGTGCCAGCAGGGCAGGGGGCAGAGAGACCCAGTACTTC.

The chain joins TRBV6-6 to TRBJ1-5; TRBD1 matches 9 bases. The germline V gene has CDR1 MNHNY and CDR2 SVGAGI (reference sequence). Trimming at V came to 2 bases and at J to 0 bases, leaving 2 bases not matched to a gene. The CDR3 runs to 16 residues. Here the CDR3 reads CASSYLGQGSNQPQHF. CDR3 sequence (DNA): TGTGCCAGCAGTTACCTGGGACAGGGTAGCAATCAGCCCCAGCATTTT.

This chain uses TRBV29-1 with TRBJ2-5; 7 bases match TRBD1. Losses at the gene ends were 6 bases for V and 1 base for J; bases not matched to a gene: 8. Germline loops: CDR1 SQVTM, CDR2 ANQGSEA. CDR3 length: 14 residues. The CDR3 spells CSVDSGTAQETQYF. Here the CDR3 DNA reads TGCAGCGTCGATTCAGGGACAGCCCAAGAGACCCAGTACTTC.

The genes are TRBV30 and TRBJ1-5, with D perhaps TRBD1 (6 bases). V lost 0 bases and J 8 bases, leaving 11 bases between the germline ends. Germline assignment: CDR1 GTSNPN and CDR2 SVGIG (reference sequence). The CDR3 totals 13 residues. CDR3 nucleotides: TGTGCCTGGAGTGTACAAGGGGGGAAGCCCCAGCATTTT. Translating it yields CAWSVQGGKPQHF.

The chain couples TRBV7-2 to TRBJ2-7; 15 nucleotides line up with TRBD2. Germline CDR1 is SGHTA and CDR2 is FQGNSA. There are 18 residues in the CDR3. The J segment lost 5 bases and the V segment lost 4 bases, leaving 12 bases of the junction unmatched. The CDR3, as DNA: TGTGCCAGCAGCTCGTACGCCGGGACTAGCGGGAGGACCAACGAGCAGTACTTC. Amino acids: CASSSYAGTSGRTNEQYF.

The CDR3 region has the DNA TGTGCCAGCTCACCACCGCAGGTCGTAGGGGCCAACGTCCTGACTTTC. Amino acid sequence: CASSPPQVVGANVLTF. The chain couples TRBV18 to TRBJ2-6; D not resolved. This CDR3 spans 16 amino acids. Trimming left V 0 bases short and J 4 bases short, with 10 bases between. Germline V gives CDR1 KGHSH, CDR2 LQKENI.

The J gene is TRBJ2-1, the V gene TRBV7-9; D remains unclear. The germline V and J ends were trimmed by 2 bases and 9 bases, with 8 bases remaining between them. CDR1 SEHNR and CDR2 FQNEAQ come from the germline V gene (reference sequence). This CDR3 region has 12 residues. The DNA of the CDR3 is TGTGCCAGCAGCTTATTGGGCGGTGAGCAGTTCTTC. Residues: CASSLLGGEQFF. Drawing the rest from reference TRBV7-9 and TRBJ2-1, the complete variable domain is DTGVSQNPRHKITKRGQNVTFRCDPISEHNRLYWYRQTLGQGPEFLTYFQNEAQLEKSRLLSDRFSAERPKGSFSTLEIQRTEQGDSAMYLCASSLLGGEQFFGPGTRLTVL.

This clone was observed a few times. CDR3: CASSQDPGAYGYTF. The CDR3 nucleotides are TGTGCCAGCAGCCAAGATCCGGGGGCCTATGGCTACACCTTC. The chain is built from TRBV4-2 and TRBJ1-2; possible D gene TRBD1, 6 bases. There are 14 residues in the CDR3. Per germline, CDR1 LGHNA and CDR2 YNFKEQ. Trimming removed 0 bases at V and 4 bases at J, with 9 bases between.

This clone was observed once. The chain uses TRBV5-1 and TRBJ1-2, with 7 bases fitting TRBD1. With V trimmed by 4 bases and J by 8 bases, 8 bases remained unmatched. The germline V gene encodes CDR1 SGHRS and CDR2 YFSETQ. CDR3 length: 13 residues. Here the CDR3 reads CASSTGDDPGYTF. The CDR3 nucleotides read TGCGCCAGCAGCACAGGGGACGATCCCGGCTACACCTTC.

The rearrangement joins TRBV21-1 to TRBJ2-5; the table calls TRBD2, which could not be checked here. TRBV21-1 is a pseudogene locus. There are 14 residues in the CDR3. CDR3 DNA: TGTGCCAGCCCCCCCCGGGGAAGCCAAGAGACCCAGTACTTC. It encodes CASPPRGSQETQYF.

The CDR3 nucleotides are TGTGCCAGCAGCGGAGGCGGCAGTAGCAATCAGCCCCAGCATTTT. It encodes CASSGGGSSNQPQHF. The V gene is TRBV7-9, the J gene TRBJ1-5; no definite D call. V lost 5 bases to trimming and J lost 0 bases, with 11 bases between them. Germline V gives CDR1 SEHNR, CDR2 FQNEAQ (reference sequence). The CDR3 totals 15 residues.

This clone came up a few times. The chain carries TRBV4-1 and TRBJ2-7; 7 bases align to TRBD1. From germline, CDR1 is MGHRA and CDR2 YSYEKL. The J segment lost 4 bases and the V segment lost 8 bases, leaving 8 bases of the junction unmatched. The CDR3 has 13 amino acids. The DNA for the CDR3 is TGCGCCAGCGCAGTAACAGGGGAGTACGAGCAGTACTTC. Translated, it gives CASAVTGEYEQYF.

This clone was seen a few times. The chain combines TRBV18 with TRBJ2-7, with D unresolved. Trimming pared 1 base from V and 6 bases from J, leaving 16 bases between. This CDR3 spans 15 amino acids. Per the germline V gene, CDR1 is KGHSH and CDR2 is LQKENI. Here the CDR3 reads CASSPQGTQLSEQYF. CDR3 nucleotide sequence: TGTGCCAGCTCACCACAGGGCACCCAATTGAGCGAGCAGTACTTC.

This clone has a handful of counts. CDR3 sequence: CASSYRGQGARSSYTF. The CDR3 DNA reads TGTGCCAGCAGTTACCGGGGACAGGGGGCGCGATCTAGCTACACCTTC. This chain connects TRBV6-5 to TRBJ1-2, with 12 bases matching TRBD1. The CDR3 has 16 amino acids. In germline, CDR1 is MNHEY, CDR2 SVGAGI. After removal of 2 bases from V and 9 bases from J, the junction contained 10 bases not matched to a gene.

V is TRBV7-2 and J is TRBJ2-2; 7 bases align to TRBD2. Looked up from germline, CDR1 is SGHTA and CDR2 is FQGNSA. This CDR3 comprises 16 residues. V lost 1 base, J lost 6 bases, and 8 bases stayed unmatched. CDR3 sequence: CASSLEGGSWAGELFF. The CDR3 nucleotides read TGTGCCAGCAGCTTAGAAGGCGGGAGTTGGGCCGGGGAGCTGTTTTTT.